This T cell receptor beta chain was sequenced for a study of regulatory T cells in long-lasting Graves disease. Germline values: CDR1 SQVTM, CDR2 ANQGSEA. With 3 bases removed from V and 2 bases from J, the gap between germline ends came to 7 bases. The CDR3 consists of 12 residues. Investigators prepared the TCR beta libraries by applying iRepertoire HTBI primers and Arm-PCR of CDR3 regions. TCRdb re-called the multiplex PCR reads with MiXCR, one entry per CDR3 protein. The sample gives about 470,000 distinct CDR3 sequences, 20% to 25% of which show up once; about 7% is in the top ten. Time point noted: persistent/refractory GD, antithyroid drugs over 5 years with positive TRAb. With RNA extracted from PBMCs as input, the TCR library was made.

The genes are TRBV29-1 and TRBJ2-5; D call uncertain. The sequence derives from a female donor with Graves disease. This sample comprised peripheral blood mononuclear cells (PBMCs), obtained when the disease was refractory, from a patient treated with antithyroid drugs. The CDR3 region has the DNA TGCAGCGTTGATCTGGGGCAAGAGACCCAGTACTTC. Protein product: CSVDLGQETQYF.